This T cell receptor beta chain was documented in a study of cytomegalovirus exposure and HLA in healthy donors. On this clone: The antigen remains unidentified.

The PCR contained 60 Vbeta and 13 Jbeta primers. This table comes from immunoSEQ multiplex PCR, and its TCRdb copy is limited to in-frame clones, with some not included. The sample has some 210,000 clones, roughly 76% seen once. Germline V lookup: CDR1 SGHNT, CDR2 YYREEE (reference sequence). With V trimmed by 4 bases and J by 7 bases, 5 bases remained unmatched. CDR3 length equals 15 residues. Study observations and caveats: Per a later analysis, HLA-associated TCR beta chains showed more clonal expansion than other, equally common TCR beta chains. Confirmation was obtained in vitro that three CMV-associated chains are specific for CMV antigens. Most subjects had HLA-A and HLA-B alleles reportedly predicted accurately by TCR beta sequences.

The sample was PBMCs. The receptor's source is a woman in her thirties in good health and CMV-seropositive. This chain connects TRBV5-4 to TRBJ2-3; 14 nucleotides match TRBD2. Here the CDR3 reads CASSRGTSGSYTQYF. As DNA, the CDR3 is TGTGCCAGCAGCCGTGGGACTAGCGGGAGCTATACGCAGTATTTT.